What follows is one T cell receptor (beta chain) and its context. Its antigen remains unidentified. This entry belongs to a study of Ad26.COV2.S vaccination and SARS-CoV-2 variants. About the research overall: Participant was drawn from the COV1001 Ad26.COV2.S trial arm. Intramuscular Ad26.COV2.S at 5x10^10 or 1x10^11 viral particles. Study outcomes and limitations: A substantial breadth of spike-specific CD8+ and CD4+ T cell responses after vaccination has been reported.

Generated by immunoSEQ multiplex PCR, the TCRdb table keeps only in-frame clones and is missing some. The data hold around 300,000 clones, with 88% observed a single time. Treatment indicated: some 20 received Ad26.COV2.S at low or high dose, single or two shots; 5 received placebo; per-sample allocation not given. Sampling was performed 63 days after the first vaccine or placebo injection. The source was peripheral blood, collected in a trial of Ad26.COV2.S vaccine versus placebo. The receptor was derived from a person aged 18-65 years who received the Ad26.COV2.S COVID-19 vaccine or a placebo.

The CDR3 spells CASSSGAGETDTQYF. CDR3 sequence (DNA): TGTGCCAGCAGTTCTGGGGCAGGGGAAACAGATACGCAGTATTTT. The chain is built from TRBV6-9 and TRBJ2-3, with D tentatively TRBD1 (6 bases). V lost 4 bases and J lost 3, with 14 bases in between. Germline V gives CDR1 MNHGY, CDR2 SVAAGI. The CDR3 contains 15 residues.